What follows are 23 T cell receptor beta chains derived from one specimen sequenced in a study of blood T cell repertoires in COVID-19. The repertoire was sequenced with immunoSEQ multiplex PCR; TCRdb's copy has only in-frame clones and lacks some. Of hundreds of thousands of clones in the sample, around 90% are singletons; the top ten hold approximately 5.5%. The specimen sequenced was PBMCs or T cells enriched from blood (not recorded which). The receptors derive from a man aged 60 to 75 who had recovered from COVID-19.

The chain carries TRBV6-6 and TRBJ2-2; TRBD1 aligns across 9 bases. This CDR3 region has 16 residues. Trimming took 6 bases from V and 7 from J; bases not matched to a gene: 12. The V gene's germline CDR1 is MNHNY and CDR2 SVGAGI (reference sequence). CDR3 bases: TGTGCCAGCAGCGTAACAGGGGGCGAACGAGGCGGGGAGCTGTTTTTT. It encodes CASSVTGGERGGELFF.

The J gene is TRBJ2-5, the V gene TRBV5-5, with D uncertain. Germline CDR1 and CDR2: SGHKS and YYEKEE (reference sequence). Trimming pared 0 bases from V and 2 bases from J, leaving 11 bases between. The CDR3 totals 15 residues. The CDR3 sequence: CASSLAHTVQETQYF. In nucleotides, the CDR3 is TGTGCCAGCAGCTTGGCCCATACAGTACAAGAGACCCAGTACTTC.

This CDR3 is CASSMVGLQPQHF. The CDR3 region has the DNA TGTGCCAGTAGTATGGTTGGGCTACAGCCCCAGCATTTT. This chain uses TRBV19 with TRBJ1-5; D remains ambiguous. The germline CDR1 and CDR2 sequences are LNHDA and SQIVND (reference sequence). V lost 3 bases to trimming and J lost 7 bases, with 10 bases between them. CDR3 length equals 13 residues.

The chain recombines TRBV6-5 with TRBJ2-1; perhaps TRBD1 as D (6 bases). The CDR3 is 14 amino acids. Deletions cut 6 bases from V and 4 bases from J, with 13 bases between. Looked up from germline, CDR1 is MNHEY and CDR2 is SVGAGI. The CDR3 spells CASRAGVTYNEQFF. CDR3 DNA sequence: TGTGCCAGCAGAGCAGGGGTAACGTACAATGAGCAGTTCTTC.

The chain joins TRBV7-9 to TRBJ2-1; D perhaps matches TRBD2 (6 bases). The CDR3 is made up of 16 amino acids. The V gene's germline CDR1 is SEHNR and CDR2 FQNEAQ (reference sequence). Trimming pared 4 bases from V and 2 bases from J, leaving 15 bases between. The CDR3 nucleotides read TGTGCCAGCAGCTCGGTGGAGGGTGTTCCCTACAATGAGCAGTTCTTC. Translated: CASSSVEGVPYNEQFF. Supplemented by reference TRBV7-9 and TRBJ2-1, the full variable domain reads DTGVSQNPRHKITKRGQNVTFRCDPISEHNRLYWYRQTLGQGPEFLTYFQNEAQLEKSRLLSDRFSAERPKGSFSTLEIQRTEQGDSAMYLCASSSVEGVPYNEQFFGPGTRLTVL.

The chain uses TRBV11-2 and TRBJ2-5; D is perhaps TRBD1 (5 bases). CDR3 length equals 15 residues. The V gene lost 0 bases and the J gene lost 3 bases, with 11 bases spanning the gap. The germline CDR1 and CDR2 sequences are SGHAT and FQNNGV. CDR3 sequence: CASSLDPSTEETQYF. CDR3 in DNA: TGTGCCAGCAGCTTAGATCCGTCGACAGAAGAGACCCAGTACTTC. Using reference TRBV11-2 and TRBJ2-5 for the parts outside the CDR3, the full variable domain is EAGVAQSPRYKIIEKRQSVAFWCNPISGHATLYWYQQILGQGPKLLIQFQNNGVVDDSQLPKDRFSAERLKGVDSTLKIQPAKLEDSAVYLCASSLDPSTEETQYFGPGTRLLVL.

This chain uses TRBV6-2 or TRBV6-3 with TRBJ2-1; the match to TRBD1 covers 10 bases. V dropped 6 bases and J dropped 8; count of bases not matched to a gene: 16. Germline CDR1 MNHEY, CDR2 SVGEGT. The CDR3 is made up of 17 amino acids. In DNA, the CDR3 is TGTGCCAGCAGCCTCCGGGACAGGGGTTACTATAGAGATGAGCAGTTCTTC. As protein: CASSLRDRGYYRDEQFF.

This clone was counted only a few times. This rearrangement joins TRBV6-1 to TRBJ2-3; TRBD2 aligns across 8 bases. Germline V lookup: CDR1 MNHNS, CDR2 SASEGT. This CDR3 contains 15 residues. With V trimmed by 2 bases and J by 9 bases, 10 bases remained unmatched. DNA of the CDR3: TGTGCCAGCAGTGAACCCGGGAGGGCCGAAGGGACGCAGTATTTT. As protein: CASSEPGRAEGTQYF.

In its sample, this clone was seen once. This rearrangement joins TRBV5-1 to TRBJ2-3, with a weak D call TRBD1 (6 bases). V was shortened by 0 bases and J by 2 bases, with 7 bases between the two germline ends. The CDR3 length is 14 residues. Germline V CDR1 and CDR2: SGHRS, YFSETQ. This chain's CDR3 is CASSLGTDTDTQYF. The CDR3 DNA sequence: TGCGCCAGCAGCTTGGGGACAGACACAGATACGCAGTATTTT. The whole variable domain, remainder taken from reference TRBV5-1 and TRBJ2-3, is KAGVTQTPRYLIKTRGQQVTLSCSPISGHRSVSWYQQTPGQGLQFLFEYFSETQRNKGNFPGRFSGRQFSNSRSEMNVSTLELGDSALYLCASSLGTDTDTQYFGPGTRLTVL.

The rearrangement joins TRBV3-1 (or the pseudogene TRBV3-2) to TRBJ2-7; 10 bases align to TRBD1. CDR1 is LGHDT, CDR2 YNNKEL, per germline (reference sequence). This CDR3 has 16 residues. Unmatched junction bases numbered 12, after V lost 4 bases and J lost 6 bases. CDR3 amino acids: CASSRIVTGGSLEQYF. CDR3 nucleotides: TGTGCCAGCAGCCGAATCGTGACAGGGGGCTCCCTCGAGCAGTACTTC.

The chain joins TRBV30 to TRBJ1-5; D is uncertain. Trimming removed 0 bases at V and 0 bases at J, with 9 bases between. The CDR3 consists of 15 residues. Germline V CDR1 and CDR2: GTSNPN, SVGIG (reference sequence). CDR3 residues: CAWSVGIYSNQPQHF. The DNA for the CDR3 is TGTGCCTGGAGTGTCGGGATCTATAGCAATCAGCCCCAGCATTTT.

The rearrangement links TRBV5-5 to TRBJ2-2, with 8 bases matching TRBD1. V was pared by 6 bases and J by 4 bases, with 8 bases of the junction left unmatched. This CDR3 has 15 residues. CDR1 and CDR2 (germline): SGHKS, YYEKEE (reference sequence). The CDR3 spells CASKVMTGATGELFF. The CDR3 DNA reads as TGTGCCAGCAAGGTTATGACAGGGGCCACCGGGGAGCTGTTTTTT.

V gene TRBV19 combines with J gene TRBJ2-1, with D tentatively TRBD2 (6 bases). Trimming took off 6 bases at V and 4 bases at J, with 13 bases between the two ends. Germline CDR1 LNHDA, CDR2 SQIVND (reference sequence). The CDR3 covers 14 residues. In nucleotides, the CDR3 is TGTGCCAGTAGAAACTGGGGGGATTACAATGAGCAGTTCTTC. It yields the protein CASRNWGDYNEQFF.

The rearrangement links TRBV2 to TRBJ2-1; TRBD2 matches 13 bases. J gave up 0 bases and V 4 bases, and 9 bases lay outside the gene matches. The germline CDR1 and CDR2 sequences are SNHLY and FYNNEI. CDR3 size: 19 residues. CDR3 protein: CASSGGTSGNLISYNEQFF. The CDR3 DNA follows: TGTGCCAGCAGTGGGGGGACTAGCGGGAATCTAATCTCCTACAATGAGCAGTTCTTC.

The chain uses TRBV3-1 (or the pseudogene TRBV3-2) and TRBJ1-6; TRBD1 matches at 11 bases. The length of the CDR3 is 16 residues. The V gene end was trimmed by 4 bases and the J gene end by 7 bases; junction bases not matched to a gene: 6. The germline V gene has CDR1 LGHDT and CDR2 YNNKEL (reference sequence). CDR3 sequence reads: CASSPSGQGANSPLHF. CDR3 coding DNA: TGTGCCAGCAGCCCTTCCGGACAGGGGGCGAATTCACCCCTCCACTTT.

The chain combines TRBV24-1 with TRBJ2-1; TRBD1 is a possible D gene (6 bases). Germline V gives CDR1 KGHDR, CDR2 SFDVKD. The CDR3 spans 15 residues. Trimming took 1 base from V and 4 from J, leaving 10 bases between them. The DNA of the CDR3 is TGTGCCACCAGTGATTTAGGACAGACTTACAATGAGCAGTTCTTC. As protein: CATSDLGQTYNEQFF.

V usage is TRBV28 and J usage is TRBJ2-2; D is perhaps TRBD2 (6 bases). Trimming removed 8 bases from V and 3 bases from J, with 16 bases in between. CDR1 MDHEN and CDR2 SYDVKM come from the germline V gene. The CDR3 contains 15 residues. CDR3 in amino acids: CASDGGKGHTGELFF. The CDR3 DNA reads as TGTGCCAGCGATGGGGGGAAAGGGCACACCGGGGAGCTGTTTTTT.

The V call is TRBV6-2 or TRBV6-3, the J call TRBJ1-2; 7 positions agree with TRBD1. CDR3 length equals 14 residues. V gave up 2 bases and J gave up 8 bases; unmatched junction bases: 8. The V gene's germline CDR1 is MNHEY and CDR2 SVGEGT. The CDR3 spells CASSYQPQGDGYTF. The CDR3 nucleotides read TGTGCCAGCAGTTACCAGCCCCAGGGGGACGGCTACACCTTC.

The chain carries TRBV5-5 and TRBJ2-1, with a tentative D call TRBD1 (5 bases). This CDR3 is 13 amino acids long. Germline CDR1 and CDR2: SGHKS and YYEKEE (reference sequence). V was cut by 1 base and J by 5 bases, with 7 bases left in between. The CDR3 spells CASSLLGDNEQFF. The CDR3 DNA follows: TGTGCCAGCAGCTTGTTAGGGGACAATGAGCAGTTCTTC.

This chain joins TRBV5-1 and TRBJ1-2; the match to TRBD1 covers 9 bases. Per the germline V gene, CDR1 is SGHRS and CDR2 is YFSETQ. CDR3 length equals 13 residues. The ends lost 4 bases at V and 7 bases at J; junction bases unmatched: 5. The CDR3 DNA follows: TGCGCCAGCAGCCCGGGACAGGGTGGTGGCTACACCTTC. Encoded protein: CASSPGQGGGYTF. Drawing the rest from reference TRBV5-1 and TRBJ1-2, the complete variable domain is KAGVTQTPRYLIKTRGQQVTLSCSPISGHRSVSWYQQTPGQGLQFLFEYFSETQRNKGNFPGRFSGRQFSNSRSEMNVSTLELGDSALYLCASSPGQGGGYTFGSGTRLTVV.

The chain carries TRBV18 and TRBJ1-3, with 8 bases matching TRBD1. This CDR3 spans 15 amino acids. Unmatched junction bases numbered 5, after V lost 5 bases and J lost 2 bases. Germline CDR1 and CDR2: KGHSH and LQKENI. The CDR3: CASSSQDRAGNTIYF. Written as DNA, the CDR3 is TGTGCCAGCTCATCACAGGACAGGGCTGGAAACACCATATATTTT. Using reference TRBV18 and TRBJ1-3 for the parts outside the CDR3, the full variable domain is NAGVMQNPRHLVRRRGQEARLRCSPMKGHSHVYWYRQLPEEGLKFMVYLQKENIIDESGMPKERFSAEFPKEGPSILRIQQVVRGDSAAYFCASSSQDRAGNTIYFGEGSWLTVV.

V gene TRBV7-9 combines with J gene TRBJ2-1; D is possibly TRBD2 (7 bases). The CDR3 runs 10 residues. The germline CDR1 and CDR2 sequences are SEHNR and FQNEAQ (reference sequence). The CDR3 here is CAGGREEQFF. The CDR3 nucleotides read TGTGCAGGGGGGAGGGAGGAGCAGTTCTTC.

The chain combines TRBV6-2 or TRBV6-3 with TRBJ2-5; the D gene is possibly TRBD1 (6 bases). Trimming stripped 6 bases from V and 0 bases from J, with 14 bases between. The germline CDR1 and CDR2 sequences are MNHEY and SVGEGT. The CDR3 runs 15 residues. This CDR3 is CASSYATGHQETQYF. In nucleotides, the CDR3 is TGTGCCAGCAGCTATGCGACAGGACACCAAGAGACCCAGTACTTC.